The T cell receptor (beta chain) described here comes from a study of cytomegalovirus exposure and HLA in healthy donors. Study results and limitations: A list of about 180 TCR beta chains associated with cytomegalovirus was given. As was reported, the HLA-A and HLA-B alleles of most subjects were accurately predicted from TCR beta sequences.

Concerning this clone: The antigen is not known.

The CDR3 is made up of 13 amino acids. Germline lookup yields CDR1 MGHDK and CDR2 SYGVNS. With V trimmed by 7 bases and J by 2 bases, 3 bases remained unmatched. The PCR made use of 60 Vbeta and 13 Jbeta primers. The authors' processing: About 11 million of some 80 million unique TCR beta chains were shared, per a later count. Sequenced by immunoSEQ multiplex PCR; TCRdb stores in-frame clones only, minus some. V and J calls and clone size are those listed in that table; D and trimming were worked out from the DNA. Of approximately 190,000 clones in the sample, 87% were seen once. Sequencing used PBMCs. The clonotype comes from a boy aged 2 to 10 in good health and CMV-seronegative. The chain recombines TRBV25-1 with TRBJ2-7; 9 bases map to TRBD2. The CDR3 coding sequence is TGTGCCAGCATGGGCGGGGGGGCCTACGAGCAGTACTTC. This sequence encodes CASMGGGAYEQYF.